The rows below give T cell receptor beta chains drawn from one sample of a study of patients and donors after allogeneic stem cell transplantation. TCRdb processed the RT-PCR reads anew with MiXCR; each CDR3 protein has one entry. In the table there are around 150,000 distinct CDR3 sequences, roughly two fifths of which are singletons. Sample: blood, either unsorted or a sorted T cell fraction (not recorded which). Every receptor here comes from a human donor who was either an allogeneic HSCT recipient or a stem cell or donor lymphocyte infusion donor (not recorded which). It is not recorded whose cells these are; they may come from a transplant donor. Both conserved end residues are part of each CDR3. A D gene is named only where the DNA matches it firmly. A clone size is listed for some rows: how often the clone was seen (once, few, many), or a class if it is expanded.

clone_size: NA; v_call: TRBV9; d_call: NA; j_call: TRBJ2-3; cdr3_aa: CASSVPSTDTQYF; cdr3_nt: TGTGCCAGCAGCGTTCCTAGCACAGATACGCAGTATTTT
clone_size: NA; v_call: TRBV21-1; d_call: NA; j_call: TRBJ1-4; cdr3_aa: CASSKETLLATNEKLFF; cdr3_nt: TGTGCCAGCAGCAAAGAGACTTTACTTGCAACTAATGAAAAACTGTTTTTT
clone_size: NA; v_call: TRBV9; d_call: TRBD1; j_call: TRBJ1-2; cdr3_aa: CASSVDRGPNGYTF; cdr3_nt: TGTGCCAGCAGCGTCGACAGGGGACCTAATGGCTACACCTTC
clone_size: NA; v_call: TRBV7-9; d_call: TRBD2; j_call: TRBJ2-5; cdr3_aa: CASSTLAEETQYF; cdr3_nt: TGTGCCAGCAGCACCCTAGCGGAGGAGACCCAGTACTTC
clone_size: NA; v_call: TRBV9; d_call: TRBD1; j_call: TRBJ2-7; cdr3_aa: CASSPRQGRHEQYF; cdr3_nt: TGTGCCAGCAGCCCCCGACAGGGTAGGCACGAGCAGTACTTC
clone_size: few; v_call: TRBV12-3/TRBV12-4; d_call: NA; j_call: TRBJ1-2; cdr3_aa: CASSLIGSYGYTF; cdr3_nt: TGTGCCAGCAGTTTAATCGGCAGCTATGGCTACACCTTC
clone_size: few; v_call: TRBV4-3; d_call: NA; j_call: TRBJ1-1; cdr3_aa: CASSPGASGGGTEAFF; cdr3_nt: TGCGCCAGCAGCCCGGGGGCCTCCGGAGGGGGCACTGAAGCTTTCTTT
clone_size: NA; v_call: TRBV10-3; d_call: TRBD2; j_call: TRBJ2-1; cdr3_aa: CAISVSGGSSYNEQFF; cdr3_nt: TGTGCCATCAGTGTTAGCGGGGGAAGCTCCTACAATGAGCAGTTCTTC
clone_size: NA; v_call: TRBV28; d_call: TRBD2; j_call: TRBJ2-4; cdr3_aa: CASSFLLAGKNIQYF; cdr3_nt: TGTGCCAGCAGTTTCCTCCTAGCGGGGAAAAACATTCAGTACTTC
clone_size: NA; v_call: TRBV13; d_call: NA; j_call: TRBJ2-5; cdr3_aa: CASSLGNQETQYF; cdr3_nt: TGTGCCAGCAGCTTAGGCAACCAAGAGACCCAGTACTTC
clone_size: NA; v_call: TRBV27; d_call: NA; j_call: TRBJ2-1; cdr3_aa: CASKSLANEQFF; cdr3_nt: TGTGCCAGCAAGTCACTAGCCAATGAGCAGTTCTTC
clone_size: NA; v_call: TRBV5-1; d_call: NA; j_call: TRBJ2-1; cdr3_aa: CASSSKANEQFF; cdr3_nt: TGCGCCAGCAGCTCAAAGGCGAATGAGCAGTTCTTC
clone_size: NA; v_call: TRBV10-3; d_call: TRBD1; j_call: TRBJ2-4; cdr3_aa: CATAPGQGAGWAKNIQYF; cdr3_nt: TGTGCCACCGCTCCGGGACAGGGGGCAGGGTGGGCCAAAAACATTCAGTACTTC
clone_size: NA; v_call: TRBV7-8; d_call: NA; j_call: TRBJ1-1; cdr3_aa: CASSPWEGLNTEAFF; cdr3_nt: TGTGCCAGCAGCCCCTGGGAGGGTTTGAACACTGAAGCTTTCTTT
clone_size: NA; v_call: TRBV20-1; d_call: TRBD1; j_call: TRBJ1-5; cdr3_aa: CSALDREDQPQHF; cdr3_nt: TGCAGTGCGTTAGACAGGGAGGATCAGCCCCAGCATTTT
clone_size: NA; v_call: TRBV24-1; d_call: NA; j_call: TRBJ1-1; cdr3_aa: CATSGTGKGTEAFF; cdr3_nt: TGTGCCACCAGTGGTACAGGGAAGGGGACTGAAGCTTTCTTT
clone_size: NA; v_call: TRBV6-5; d_call: NA; j_call: TRBJ2-3; cdr3_aa: CASSLRRADTQYF; cdr3_nt: TGTGCCAGCAGCCTCCGCAGGGCAGATACGCAGTATTTT
clone_size: few; v_call: TRBV7-3; d_call: NA; j_call: TRBJ2-1; cdr3_aa: CASSLRRSSYNEQFF; cdr3_nt: TGTGCCAGCAGCTTAAGACGCAGCTCCTACAATGAGCAGTTCTTC
clone_size: NA; v_call: TRBV27; d_call: NA; j_call: TRBJ1-6; cdr3_aa: CASSGARVDNSPLHF; cdr3_nt: TGTGCCAGCAGCGGGGCGAGGGTCGACAATTCACCCCTCCACTTT
clone_size: NA; v_call: TRBV6-5; d_call: NA; j_call: TRBJ2-3; cdr3_aa: CASSYSPGRTDTQYF; cdr3_nt: TGTGCCAGCAGTTACTCGCCAGGCCGCACAGATACGCAGTATTTT
clone_size: NA; v_call: TRBV28; d_call: NA; j_call: TRBJ1-5; cdr3_aa: CASNTGGFQPQHF; cdr3_nt: TGTGCCAGCAATACCGGGGGTTTTCAGCCCCAGCATTTT
clone_size: NA; v_call: TRBV5-1; d_call: TRBD2; j_call: TRBJ2-1; cdr3_aa: CASSLGGGPNEQFF; cdr3_nt: TGCGCCAGCAGCTTGGGCGGGGGGCCCAATGAGCAGTTCTTC
clone_size: NA; v_call: TRBV19; d_call: TRBD1; j_call: TRBJ1-1; cdr3_aa: CASSIDREKNTEAFF; cdr3_nt: TGTGCCAGTAGTATCGACAGGGAGAAGAACACTGAAGCTTTCTTT
clone_size: few; v_call: TRBV7-2; d_call: NA; j_call: TRBJ2-4; cdr3_aa: CASSPDYLAKNIQYF; cdr3_nt: TGTGCCAGCAGCCCGGACTACTTAGCCAAAAACATTCAGTACTTC
clone_size: NA; v_call: TRBV12-3/TRBV12-4; d_call: NA; j_call: TRBJ1-4; cdr3_aa: CASMLGALDGNEKLFF; cdr3_nt: TGTGCCAGCATGTTGGGGGCACTGGACGGAAATGAAAAACTGTTTTTT
clone_size: NA; v_call: TRBV9; d_call: NA; j_call: TRBJ1-1; cdr3_aa: CASSRGVGTEAFF; cdr3_nt: TGTGCCAGCAGCCGGGGGGTAGGAACTGAAGCTTTCTTT
clone_size: many; v_call: TRBV12-3/TRBV12-4; d_call: NA; j_call: TRBJ1-1; cdr3_aa: CASSSSRNTEAFF; cdr3_nt: TGTGCCAGCAGTTCGAGCAGGAACACTGAAGCTTTCTTT
clone_size: NA; v_call: TRBV9; d_call: TRBD2; j_call: TRBJ2-3; cdr3_aa: CASSVGGGPADTQYF; cdr3_nt: TGTGCCAGCAGCGTAGGCGGGGGGCCAGCAGATACGCAGTATTTT
clone_size: NA; v_call: TRBV29-1; d_call: NA; j_call: TRBJ1-2; cdr3_aa: CSATQGATNYGYTF; cdr3_nt: TGCAGCGCCACACAGGGCGCCACTAACTATGGCTACACCTTC
clone_size: NA; v_call: TRBV10-3; d_call: NA; j_call: TRBJ1-5; cdr3_aa: CAISPNTGLNQPQHF; cdr3_nt: TGTGCCATCAGTCCTAATACAGGTCTCAATCAGCCCCAGCATTTT
clone_size: NA; v_call: TRBV4-3; d_call: NA; j_call: TRBJ2-7; cdr3_aa: CASSQDARDTYEQYF; cdr3_nt: TGCGCCAGCAGCCAAGATGCCCGGGACACCTACGAGCAGTACTTC
clone_size: NA; v_call: TRBV10-2; d_call: NA; j_call: TRBJ1-1; cdr3_aa: CASSDFTEAFF; cdr3_nt: TGCGCCAGCAGTGATTTCACTGAAGCTTTCTTT
clone_size: NA; v_call: TRBV5-4; d_call: NA; j_call: TRBJ2-3; cdr3_aa: CASSLSTARDTQYF; cdr3_nt: TGTGCCAGCAGCTTGTCCACAGCCCGAGATACGCAGTATTTT
clone_size: few; v_call: TRBV12-3/TRBV12-4; d_call: NA; j_call: TRBJ2-3; cdr3_aa: CASTRGQGTDTQYF; cdr3_nt: TGTGCCAGCACCCGAGGGCAGGGCACAGATACGCAGTATTTT
clone_size: NA; v_call: TRBV12-3/TRBV12-4; d_call: TRBD1; j_call: TRBJ1-2; cdr3_aa: CASSTTGTGAGYTF; cdr3_nt: TGTGCCAGCAGCACTACCGGGACAGGGGCTGGCTACACCTTC
clone_size: few; v_call: TRBV3-1; d_call: NA; j_call: TRBJ1-1; cdr3_aa: CASSLRPNGNTEAFF; cdr3_nt: TGTGCCAGCAGCCTTAGACCAAATGGGAACACTGAAGCTTTCTTT
clone_size: NA; v_call: TRBV7-6; d_call: TRBD2; j_call: TRBJ2-1; cdr3_aa: CASIPRASGGRDEQFF; cdr3_nt: TGTGCCAGCATCCCTCGGGCTAGCGGGGGGAGGGATGAGCAGTTCTTC
clone_size: few; v_call: TRBV6-5; d_call: NA; j_call: TRBJ1-2; cdr3_aa: CASSLGQPTNYGYTF; cdr3_nt: TGTGCCAGCAGCCTCGGACAGCCAACTAACTATGGCTACACCTTC
clone_size: NA; v_call: TRBV28; d_call: TRBD1; j_call: TRBJ1-1; cdr3_aa: CASSFSPGTGNPEAFF; cdr3_nt: TGTGCCAGCAGTTTCTCACCTGGGACAGGGAACCCCGAAGCTTTCTTT
clone_size: NA; v_call: TRBV7-2; d_call: NA; j_call: TRBJ2-2; cdr3_aa: CASSLFSAGELFF; cdr3_nt: TGTGCCAGCAGCTTATTCTCTGCCGGGGAGCTGTTTTTT
clone_size: NA; v_call: TRBV12-3/TRBV12-4; d_call: NA; j_call: TRBJ2-5; cdr3_aa: CASSLGAGQETQYF; cdr3_nt: TGTGCCAGCAGTTTAGGGGCAGGGCAAGAGACCCAGTACTTC
clone_size: NA; v_call: TRBV5-6; d_call: TRBD2; j_call: TRBJ2-1; cdr3_aa: CASSLISGLADNEQFF; cdr3_nt: TGTGCCAGCAGCTTGATCTCTGGACTAGCGGACAATGAGCAGTTCTTC
clone_size: many; v_call: TRBV5-1; d_call: NA; j_call: TRBJ1-1; cdr3_aa: CASSLEPMNTEAFF; cdr3_nt: TGCGCCAGCAGCTTGGAACCGATGAACACTGAAGCTTTCTTT
clone_size: NA; v_call: TRBV27; d_call: NA; j_call: TRBJ2-2; cdr3_aa: CASSFGVLNTGELFF; cdr3_nt: TGTGCCAGCAGTTTCGGGGTTTTGAACACCGGGGAGCTGTTTTTT
clone_size: few; v_call: TRBV7-2; d_call: TRBD1; j_call: TRBJ1-2; cdr3_aa: CASSSFNRDRGYGYTF; cdr3_nt: TGTGCCAGCAGCTCCTTTAACCGGGACAGGGGCTATGGCTACACCTTC
clone_size: NA; v_call: TRBV11-2; d_call: TRBD1; j_call: TRBJ1-5; cdr3_aa: CASSSRDPDRVENQPQHF; cdr3_nt: TGTGCCAGCAGCTCTAGAGACCCGGACAGGGTTGAAAATCAGCCCCAGCATTTT
clone_size: NA; v_call: TRBV7-2; d_call: NA; j_call: TRBJ1-3; cdr3_aa: CASSDRPWVGNTIYF; cdr3_nt: TGTGCCAGCAGCGATCGACCCTGGGTGGGAAACACCATATATTTT
clone_size: NA; v_call: TRBV6-2/TRBV6-3; d_call: NA; j_call: TRBJ1-2; cdr3_aa: CASSYSIPAGRSRGGYTF; cdr3_nt: TGTGCCAGCAGTTACTCGATCCCGGCAGGCCGGTCGAGGGGTGGCTACACCTTC
clone_size: few; v_call: TRBV7-2; d_call: NA; j_call: TRBJ1-4; cdr3_aa: CASSLGLTEATNEKLFF; cdr3_nt: TGTGCCAGCAGCTTAGGGCTGACAGAAGCAACTAATGAAAAACTGTTTTTT
clone_size: NA; v_call: TRBV10-3; d_call: NA; j_call: TRBJ2-2; cdr3_aa: CATGRDIYTGELFF; cdr3_nt: TGTGCCACCGGCCGGGACATTTACACCGGGGAGCTGTTTTTT
clone_size: NA; v_call: TRBV12-3/TRBV12-4; d_call: NA; j_call: TRBJ2-5; cdr3_aa: CASEQGSETQYF; cdr3_nt: TGTGCCAGTGAACAGGGATCCGAGACCCAGTACTTC
clone_size: few; v_call: TRBV14; d_call: NA; j_call: TRBJ1-2; cdr3_aa: CASSQDFSYGYTF; cdr3_nt: TGTGCCAGCAGCCAAGATTTCAGCTATGGCTACACCTTC
clone_size: few; v_call: TRBV20-1; d_call: NA; j_call: TRBJ1-4; cdr3_aa: CSAPRDGATNEKLFF; cdr3_nt: TGCAGTGCCCCCAGGGACGGCGCAACTAATGAAAAACTGTTTTTT
clone_size: NA; v_call: TRBV20-1; d_call: NA; j_call: TRBJ1-5; cdr3_aa: CSARGQPQHF; cdr3_nt: TGCAGTGCGCGGGGACAGCCCCAGCATTTT
clone_size: NA; v_call: TRBV5-6; d_call: TRBD1; j_call: TRBJ2-3; cdr3_aa: CASSGRTGGFSDTQYF; cdr3_nt: TGTGCCAGCAGCGGAAGGACAGGGGGCTTTTCAGATACGCAGTATTTT
clone_size: NA; v_call: TRBV20-1; d_call: NA; j_call: TRBJ1-1; cdr3_aa: CSARPRRGWGTEAFF; cdr3_nt: TGCAGTGCTCGCCCTCGCAGGGGATGGGGCACTGAAGCTTTCTTT
clone_size: few; v_call: TRBV27; d_call: TRBD1; j_call: TRBJ1-1; cdr3_aa: CASSLFRAGGEMNTEAFF; cdr3_nt: TGTGCCAGCAGTTTATTTAGGGCAGGGGGCGAGATGAACACTGAAGCTTTCTTT
clone_size: NA; v_call: TRBV25-1; d_call: NA; j_call: TRBJ1-6; cdr3_aa: CASREGYSPLHF; cdr3_nt: TGTGCCAGCAGAGAAGGGTATTCACCCCTCCACTTT
clone_size: few; v_call: TRBV20-1; d_call: NA; j_call: TRBJ2-1; cdr3_aa: CSALEGDGGNEQFF; cdr3_nt: TGCAGTGCCCTTGAGGGGGATGGCGGCAATGAGCAGTTCTTC